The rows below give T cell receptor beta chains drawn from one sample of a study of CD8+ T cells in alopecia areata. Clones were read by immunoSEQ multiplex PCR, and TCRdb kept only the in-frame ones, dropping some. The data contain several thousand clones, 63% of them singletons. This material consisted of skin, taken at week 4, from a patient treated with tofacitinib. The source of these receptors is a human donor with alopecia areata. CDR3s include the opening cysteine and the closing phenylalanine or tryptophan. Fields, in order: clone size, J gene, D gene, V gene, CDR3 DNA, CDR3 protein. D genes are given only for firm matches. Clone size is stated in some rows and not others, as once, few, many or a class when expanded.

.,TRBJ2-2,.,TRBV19,TGTGCCAGTGAGGGGGGGGAGCTGTTTTTT,CASEGGELFF
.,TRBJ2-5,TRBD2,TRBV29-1,TGCAGCGTTGAGATCCGTAGCGGGACTGGCGAGACCCAGTACTTC,CSVEIRSGTGETQYF
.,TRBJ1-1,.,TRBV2,TGTGCCAGCAGGGAACGGGCTTTCCGCACTGAAGCTTTCTTT,CASRERAFRTEAFF
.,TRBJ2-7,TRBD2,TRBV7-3,TGTGCCAGCAGCTTATCTAGCGGGAACTACGAGCAGTACTTC,CASSLSSGNYEQYF
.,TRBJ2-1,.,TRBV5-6,TGTGCCAGCAGCTCGGGGCCCCCAGAGCAGTTCTTC,CASSSGPPEQFF
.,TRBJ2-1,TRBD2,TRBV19,TGTGCCAGTAATTCGGGACTAGCGGGAGGGGGGAATGAGCAGTTCTTC,CASNSGLAGGGNEQFF
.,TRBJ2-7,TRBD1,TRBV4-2,TGTGCCAGCAGCCCCGGAAGTGGGACAGGGGGGACCTACGAGCAGTACTTC,CASSPGSGTGGTYEQYF
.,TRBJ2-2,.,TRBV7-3,TGTGCCAGCAGCTTAGCCCCCACACCCACCGGGGAGCTGTTTTTT,CASSLAPTPTGELFF
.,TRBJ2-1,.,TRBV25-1,TGTGCCAGCAGTGAATATACCGGGAACTCCTACAATGAGCAGTTCTTC,CASSEYTGNSYNEQFF
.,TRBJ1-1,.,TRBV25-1,TGTGCCAGCACCTACGGGGGGGGGACTGAAGCTTTCTTT,CASTYGGGTEAFF
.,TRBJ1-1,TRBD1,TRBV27,TGTGCCAGCAGTTTGACAGGGGGCACTGAAGCTTTCTTT,CASSLTGGTEAFF
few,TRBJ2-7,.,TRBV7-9,TGTGCCAGCAGTCCCCCCCGGGTTCGCGAGCAGTACTTC,CASSPPRVREQYF
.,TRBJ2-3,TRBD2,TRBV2,TGTGCCAGCAGTGATCCGTTAGGCGGGAGGGCGACAGATACGCAGTATTTT,CASSDPLGGRATDTQYF
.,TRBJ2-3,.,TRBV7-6,TGTGCCAGCAGCCTCAGTTCCCACCACACAGATACGCAGTATTTT,CASSLSSHHTDTQYF
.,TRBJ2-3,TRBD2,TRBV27,TGTGCCAGCAGGTCTAGCGGGGGGGGTACAGATACGCAGTATTTT,CASRSSGGGTDTQYF
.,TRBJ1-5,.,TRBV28,TGTGCCAGCTTGACAGGTTCGTCTTCTAGCAATCAGCCCCAGCATTTT,CASLTGSSSSNQPQHF
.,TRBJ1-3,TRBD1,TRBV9,TGTGCCAGCAGCGAGAGACAGGGAGTCTCTGGAAACACCATATATTTT,CASSERQGVSGNTIYF